Below, one TCR beta chain is given with its context. The data belong to a study of blood T cells in healthy people across ages. Germline-derived CDR1 and CDR2 are SGDLS and YYNGEE. This CDR3 contains 14 residues. Trimming took 1 base from V and 8 from J, leaving 13 bases between them. A J-beta primer mix and a sample-barcoded 5' primer were used in a second PCR of roughly 6 to 11 cycles. TCRdb ran MiXCR on the 5' RACE reads and lists one entry per CDR3 protein. The repertoire consists of over 1,200,000 distinct CDR3 sequences, with approximately 59% occurring once and the leading ten covering approximately 7%.

The clonotype originates from a man aged 18 to 29 in good health. The specimen sequenced was blood. The J gene is TRBJ2-1, the V gene TRBV9, with D possibly being TRBD1 or TRBD2 (5 bases each). The CDR3 region is CASSVTGARDEQFF. The CDR3 region has the DNA TGTGCCAGCAGCGTAACCGGGGCAAGGGATGAGCAGTTCTTC.